The present TCR beta chain was sequenced within a study of regulatory T cells in long-lasting Graves disease. Noted time point: persistent/refractory GD, antithyroid drugs over 5 years with positive TRAb. Construction of the TCR library relied on RNA isolated from PBMCs. Into tubes containing EDTA, roughly 10 milliliters of peripheral blood were drawn. Investigators prepared the TCR beta libraries by applying iRepertoire HTBI primers and Arm-PCR of CDR3 regions. MiXCR was run by TCRdb on the multiplex PCR reads, yielding one entry per CDR3 protein. The table has 430,000 or so distinct CDR3 sequences, roughly 23% seen once; the top ten hold about 13%. This clonotype has just a few counts. The sample was peripheral blood mononuclear cells (PBMCs), taken when the disease was refractory, from a patient treated with antithyroid drugs. This clonotype was obtained from a female donor with Graves disease.

CDR3 in amino acids: CASSFPLKQGRTPSLQETQYF. The CDR3 coding sequence is TGTGCCAGCAGCTTTCCCCTAAAACAGGGGAGGACTCCCAGCCTGCAAGAGACCCAGTACTTC. The chain employs TRBV7-9 and TRBJ2-5, with D possibly TRBD1 on 7 matching bases. Germline assignment: CDR1 SEHNR and CDR2 FQNEAQ (reference sequence). With 3 bases removed from V and 2 bases from J, the gap between germline ends came to 31 bases. The CDR3 spans 21 residues.